One and the same sample provided the 21 T cell receptor beta chains below, sequenced in a study of relationships among human T cell subsets. From mRNA, alpha and beta CDR3 regions were amplified using semiquantitative ARM-PCR. ARM-PCR used tagged nested gene-specific primers, then communal superprimers for exponential amplification. TCRdb analysed the multiplex PCR reads with MiXCR anew, one entry per CDR3 protein. The table has 13,000 to 15,000 distinct CDR3 sequences, about 60% seen once. CD4+CD25+ regulatory T cells came from anti-CD25 bead selection of positively selected CD4+ cells. The sample taken for sequencing was Tregs sorted from blood. Every receptor here comes from a man between 40 and 49 years old in good health.

The chain uses TRBV28 and TRBJ2-5; D is undetermined. The CDR3 contains 13 residues. CDR1 and CDR2 (germline): MDHEN, SYDVKM. The V and J ends lost 6 bases and 11 bases respectively, with 19 bases between them. The CDR3 nucleotides read TGTGCCAGCAGGGGTACTTCCAGTTCGACTCAGTACTTC. Translated: CASRGTSSSTQYF.

This clonotype was observed a few times. The chain combines TRBV4-2 with TRBJ2-7; 8 positions agree with TRBD2. The CDR3 contains 17 residues. Germline CDR1 is LGHNA and CDR2 is YNFKEQ. The trim removed 0 bases at V and 2 bases at J, leaving 9 bases unmatched. The DNA for the CDR3 is TGTGCCAGCAGCCAAGATTTATCGGGGGGGCCTCCCTACGAGCAGTACTTC. Translating gives CASSQDLSGGPPYEQYF.

This chain connects TRBV5-8 to TRBJ2-1; perhaps TRBD1 as D (6 bases). Trimming pared 8 bases from V and 2 bases from J, leaving 11 bases between. Germline values: CDR1 SGHTS, CDR2 YDEGEE. The CDR3 is 13 amino acids. The CDR3 DNA reads as TGTGCCAGTGAGGGGGACGCCTACAATGAGCAGTTCTTC. Translation: CASEGDAYNEQFF.

This clonotype has only a few counts. The chain combines TRBV11-2 with TRBJ1-2; possibly TRBD1 for D (6 bases). The CDR3 is 14 amino acids. Looked up from germline, CDR1 is SGHAT and CDR2 is FQNNGV. Trimming removed 5 bases from V and 8 bases from J, with 18 bases in between. The CDR3 nucleotides are TGTGCCAGCAGCGGGATGACAGGTCGGCCGGGCTACACCTTC. The encoded protein is CASSGMTGRPGYTF.

The V gene is TRBV11-2, the J gene TRBJ2-7; D is tentatively TRBD1 or TRBD2 (5 bases each). Germline CDR1 is SGHAT and CDR2 is FQNNGV. Trimming removed 7 bases at V and 3 bases at J, with 22 bases between. This CDR3 is built from 16 residues. Here the CDR3 DNA reads TGTGCCAGCAATCCGAGGGGCGGCTCGCCTCTCTACGAGCAGTACTTC. Translating it yields CASNPRGGSPLYEQYF.

This sequence joins TRBV6-2 or TRBV6-3 and TRBJ2-1; 10 bases are shared with TRBD2. The CDR3 contains 14 residues. Trimming cost V 5 bases and J 7 bases; bases outside gene matches: 5. Germline V gene sequence: CDR1 MNHEY, CDR2 SVGEGT. The CDR3 region has the DNA TGTGCCAGCAGTCGGACTAGCGGCTGGAATGAGCAGTTCTTC. Translating it yields CASSRTSGWNEQFF.

This sequence joins TRBV4-1 and TRBJ1-1, with D uncertain. Germline V gene sequence: CDR1 MGHRA, CDR2 YSYEKL. There are 16 residues in the CDR3. The V gene lost 1 base and the J gene lost 5 bases, with 17 bases spanning the gap. Here the CDR3 DNA reads TGCGCCAGCAGCCAAGGACCCCTCCGGTTAAGAACTGAAGCTTTCTTT. Translated, it gives CASSQGPLRLRTEAFF.

This clonotype was seen a few times. The chain couples TRBV28 to TRBJ2-4, with D uncertain. V shed 6 bases and J shed 2 bases, with 11 bases lying between them. The length of the CDR3 is 14 residues. Germline V lookup: CDR1 MDHEN, CDR2 SYDVKM. DNA of the CDR3: TGTGCCAGCAGGGCCACGCGGTCCAAAAACATTCAGTACTTC. Translation gives CASRATRSKNIQYF.

This chain links TRBV6-5 with TRBJ2-3, with TRBD2 matching 9 bases. Germline-derived CDR1 and CDR2 are MNHEY and SVGAGI. Trimming cost V 7 bases and J 0 bases; bases outside gene matches: 8. The CDR3 totals 16 residues. The CDR3 loop is CASTPGLATSTDTQYF. The CDR3 nucleotides are TGTGCCAGCACCCCCGGACTAGCGACGAGCACAGATACGCAGTATTTT.

The chain joins TRBV28 to TRBJ2-5; possible D gene TRBD1, 5 bases. CDR1 is MDHEN and CDR2 is SYDVKM in the germline V gene. The CDR3 contains 12 residues. Trimming left V 11 bases short and J 3 bases short, with 13 bases between. The CDR3 spells CAAQGREETQYF. CDR3 coding DNA: TGTGCCGCCCAGGGTCGGGAAGAGACCCAGTACTTC.

This clonotype was counted between two and nine times. The J gene is TRBJ2-6, the V gene TRBV1; the DNA was not used to check the table's D call, TRBD2. TRBV1 is marked as a pseudogene. This CDR3 is 19 amino acids long. The CDR3 DNA reads as TGCACCAGCAGCCAAGATCGGAGGGTAAAAAGCTCTGGGGCCAACGTCCTGACTTTC. This translates into CTSSQDRRVKSSGANVLTF.

The V call is TRBV6-6, the J call TRBJ2-3; 7 positions match TRBD1. Per the germline V gene, CDR1 is MNHNY and CDR2 is SVGAGI (reference sequence). V lost 8 bases and J lost 6; bases outside the gene matches: 11. The CDR3 loop spans 14 amino acids. In nucleotides, the CDR3 is TGTGCCAGCGGATCAAGACAGGGAAAGGATACGCAGTATTTT. Amino acids: CASGSRQGKDTQYF.

Only a few counts were recorded for this clonotype. The gene calls are TRBV19 and TRBJ2-3; TRBD2 matches 11 bases. The V gene end was trimmed by 4 bases and the J gene end by 2 bases; junction bases not matched to a gene: 2. Germline assignment: CDR1 LNHDA and CDR2 SQIVND (reference sequence). The CDR3 runs to 15 residues. CDR3 protein: CASSRLAGLTDTQYF. In nucleotides, the CDR3 is TGTGCCAGTAGTAGACTAGCGGGGCTCACAGATACGCAGTATTTT.

The rearrangement uses TRBV18 and TRBJ2-7, with D tentatively TRBD1 (6 bases). CDR3 length: 16 residues. The germline V gene has CDR1 KGHSH and CDR2 LQKENI. Trimming took 1 base from V and 3 from J, leaving 16 bases between them. The CDR3: CASSPQGEAYNYEQYF. As DNA, the CDR3 is TGTGCCAGCTCACCACAGGGGGAAGCCTACAACTACGAGCAGTACTTC.

This clonotype was seen only a few times. This chain links TRBV11-1 with TRBJ2-1; 11 bases map to TRBD2. The CDR3 loop spans 15 amino acids. V shed 0 bases, J shed 8 bases, and the junction held 3 bases outside the gene matches. CDR1 and CDR2 (germline): SGHAT, FQDESV (reference sequence). CDR3 region: CASSLATSGRHEQFF. The CDR3 nucleotides read TGTGCCAGCAGCTTAGCCACTAGCGGGAGACATGAGCAGTTCTTC.

The V and J genes are TRBV11-2 and TRBJ2-6, with 11 nucleotides matching TRBD2. V shed 3 bases, J shed 0 bases, and the junction held 4 bases outside the gene matches. The CDR3 loop spans 18 amino acids. The V gene's germline CDR1 is SGHAT and CDR2 FQNNGV. The CDR3 DNA reads TGTGCCAGCAGCTTTAGCGGGAGGGGCCCCTCTGGGGCCAACGTCCTGACTTTC. Its protein is CASSFSGRGPSGANVLTF. Full variable domain (remainder filled in from reference TRBV11-2 and TRBJ2-6): EAGVAQSPRYKIIEKRQSVAFWCNPISGHATLYWYQQILGQGPKLLIQFQNNGVVDDSQLPKDRFSAERLKGVDSTLKIQPAKLEDSAVYLCASSFSGRGPSGANVLTFGAGSRLTVL.

This clonotype was picked up a small number of times. CDR3 in amino acids: CASSPGTGSPQETQYF. The CDR3 DNA reads as TGTGCCAGCAGCCCTGGGACAGGCAGTCCCCAAGAGACCCAGTACTTC. This chain connects TRBV5-5 to TRBJ2-5; 8 bases fit TRBD1. Per the germline V gene, CDR1 is SGHKS and CDR2 is YYEKEE (reference sequence). The CDR3 extends over 16 amino acids. Trimming removed 4 bases from V and 1 base from J; junction bases left unmatched: 9.

V usage is TRBV11-1 and J usage is TRBJ2-3; 11 nucleotides line up with TRBD2. The CDR3 is 16 amino acids. V trimming: 2 bases; J trimming: 5 bases; junction bases outside the gene matches: 6. Germline assignment: CDR1 SGHAT and CDR2 FQDESV (reference sequence). CDR3 loop: CASSLIAGGVGDTQYF. CDR3 in DNA: TGTGCCAGCAGCTTAATAGCGGGAGGGGTAGGAGATACGCAGTATTTT.

A few counts support this clonotype. As DNA, the CDR3 is TGTGCCAGCAGCTCGGGACGGATCACTGAAGCTTTCTTT. Translating gives CASSSGRITEAFF. This chain links TRBV7-9 with TRBJ1-1, with a tentative D call TRBD1 (5 bases). The V gene lost 4 bases and the J gene lost 4 bases, with 10 bases spanning the gap. The CDR3 is made up of 13 amino acids. Germline V gene lookup returns CDR1 SEHNR and CDR2 FQNEAQ (reference sequence).

This clonotype was detected once. The chain couples TRBV7-3 to TRBJ1-1; a weak D match, TRBD1 (5 bases). Germline CDR1 and CDR2: SGHTA and FQGTGA. V lost 5 bases to trimming and J lost 4 bases, with 14 bases between them. The length of the CDR3 is 14 residues. CDR3 amino acids: CASSLTGPSTEAFF. As DNA, the CDR3 is TGTGCCAGCAGCCTTACAGGCCCGAGCACTGAAGCTTTCTTT.

Concerning this clonotype itself: This could be a read error, since a much larger clone is one nucleotide away. The chain recombines TRBV20-1 with TRBJ2-1; D gene uncertain. Germline assignment: CDR1 DFQATT and CDR2 SNEGSKA (reference sequence). Trimming removed 2 bases from V and 3 bases from J, with 8 bases in between. The CDR3 length is 13 residues. The CDR3 sequence: CSARTNSYNEQFF. The CDR3 nucleotides read TGCAGTGCTAGAACTAACAGCTACAATGAGCAGTTCTTC.